These 10 T cell receptor beta chains originate from one sample sequenced in a study of control samples from healthy donors and cancer patients. TCRdb keeps only in-frame clones here, not all; method: immunoSEQ multiplex PCR. This table holds about 79,000 clones, 90% to 95% found once. The sample was PBMCs. The receptors shown here come from a woman in her forties with lung cancer.

This chain uses TRBV2 with TRBJ1-1; D gene unclear. CDR3 length: 12 residues. Germline values: CDR1 SNHLY, CDR2 FYNNEI. The germline V and J ends were trimmed by 6 bases and 0 bases, with 5 bases remaining between them. Here the CDR3 reads CASRLLNTEAFF. The CDR3, as DNA: TGTGCCAGCAGGTTATTGAACACTGAAGCTTTCTTT. Drawing the rest from reference TRBV2 and TRBJ1-1, the complete variable domain is EPEVTQTPSHQVTQMGQEVILRCVPISNHLYFYWYRQILGQKVEFLVSFYNNEISEKSEIFDDQFSVERPDGSNFTLKIRSTKLEDSAMYFCASRLLNTEAFFGQGTRLTVV.

The chain combines TRBV12-3 or TRBV12-4 with TRBJ1-1; D may be TRBD1 (5 bases). This CDR3 spans 13 amino acids. The V and J ends lost 6 bases and 1 base respectively, with 9 bases between them. In DNA, the CDR3 is TGTGCCAGCAGGGCGGGGGGGAACACTGAAGCTTTCTTT. Its translation is CASRAGGNTEAFF.

The V gene is TRBV6-1, the J gene TRBJ2-7; D is possibly TRBD1 (6 bases). Germline V lookup: CDR1 MNHNS, CDR2 SASEGT. Trimming left V 11 bases short and J 3 bases short, with 14 bases between. The CDR3 contains 12 residues. The CDR3 region is CAVDGDNYEQYF. DNA of the CDR3: TGTGCCGTCGACGGGGACAACTACGAGCAGTACTTC.

The chain joins TRBV4-1 to TRBJ2-7; D perhaps matches TRBD2 (5 bases). This CDR3 has 15 amino acids. Germline CDR1 is MGHRA and CDR2 is YSYEKL. Trimming took off 4 bases at V and 7 bases at J, with 20 bases between the two ends. DNA for the CDR3: TGCGCCAGCAGCCCCGCCGGGATGGTCCAAGGGGAGCAGTACTTC. It codes for CASSPAGMVQGEQYF.

This chain joins TRBV29-1 and TRBJ1-1, with D perhaps matching TRBD1 (5 bases). The CDR3 has 13 amino acids. The V gene lost 6 bases and the J gene lost 4 bases, with 15 bases spanning the gap. Germline-derived CDR1 and CDR2 are SQVTM and ANQGSEA. The CDR3 here is CSVSSRVTTEAFF. As DNA, the CDR3 is TGCAGCGTATCATCCAGGGTGACCACTGAAGCTTTCTTT.

The chain recombines TRBV30 with TRBJ1-4; D is possibly TRBD1 (5 bases). Germline V CDR1 and CDR2: GTSNPN, SVGIG (reference sequence). The CDR3 runs 16 residues. Trimming removed 5 bases from V and 0 bases from J, with 16 bases in between. The CDR3 sequence is CAWVSGRETTNEKLFF. CDR3 nucleotide sequence: TGTGCCTGGGTTTCGGGCAGGGAGACAACTAATGAAAAACTGTTTTTT.

The CDR3 DNA sequence: TGTGCCATCAGTGAGTCTAATCCAGGGGGGAGCTATGGCTACACCTTC. Its protein is CAISESNPGGSYGYTF. V is TRBV10-3 and J is TRBJ1-2; 7 bases are shared with TRBD1. CDR1 is ENHRY and CDR2 is SYGVKD in the germline V gene. V lost 0 bases to trimming and J lost 4 bases; unmatched junction nucleotides: 8. This CDR3 is 16 amino acids long.

The V call is TRBV19, the J call TRBJ1-1; D remains ambiguous. The CDR3 is 13 amino acids. CDR1 and CDR2 from the germline V gene are LNHDA and SQIVND (reference sequence). Trimming shortened V by 3 bases and J by 1 base, and 6 bases separated the two germline ends. DNA of the CDR3: TGTGCCAGTAGTATTAGTCAGAACACTGAAGCTTTCTTT. This sequence encodes CASSISQNTEAFF. Based on the CDR3 plus reference TRBV19 and TRBJ1-1, the full variable domain is DGGITQSPKYLFRKEGQNVTLSCEQNLNHDAMYWYRQDPGQGLRLIYYSQIVNDFQKGDIAEGYSVSREKKESFPLTVTSAQKNPTAFYLCASSISQNTEAFFGQGTRLTVV.

The V gene is TRBV3-1 (or the pseudogene TRBV3-2), the J gene TRBJ2-5; D perhaps matches TRBD1 (6 bases). V lost 3 bases and J 3 bases, leaving 17 bases between the germline ends. Per germline, CDR1 LGHDT and CDR2 YNNKEL (reference sequence). The CDR3 loop spans 16 amino acids. The CDR3 DNA sequence: TGTGCCAGCAGCCATAGGTTGAGGGGGTGGGAAGAGACCCAGTACTTC. Amino acid sequence: CASSHRLRGWEETQYF.

The genes are TRBV5-6 and TRBJ1-1, with a weak D call TRBD1 (5 bases). The V gene lost 4 bases and the J gene lost 6 bases, with 22 bases spanning the gap. The CDR3 contains 16 residues. Germline lookup yields CDR1 SGHDT and CDR2 YYEEEE. The CDR3 region is CASSLGVAGRVAEAFF. CDR3 bases: TGTGCCAGCAGCCTGGGGGTTGCAGGAAGGGTAGCTGAAGCTTTCTTT.